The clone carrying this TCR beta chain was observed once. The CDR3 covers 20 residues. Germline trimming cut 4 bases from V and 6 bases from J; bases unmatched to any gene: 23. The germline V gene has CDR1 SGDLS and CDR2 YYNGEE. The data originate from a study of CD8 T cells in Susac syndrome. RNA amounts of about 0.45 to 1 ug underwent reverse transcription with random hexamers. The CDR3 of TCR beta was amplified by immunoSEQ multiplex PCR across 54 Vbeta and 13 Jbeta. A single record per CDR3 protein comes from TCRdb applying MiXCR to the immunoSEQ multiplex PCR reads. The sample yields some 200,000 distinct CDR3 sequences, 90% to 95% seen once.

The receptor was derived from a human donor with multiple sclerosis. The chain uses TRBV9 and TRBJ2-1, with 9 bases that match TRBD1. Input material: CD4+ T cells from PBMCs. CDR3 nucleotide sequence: TGTGCCAGCAGCCCACGAGGGGGGACAGGGTCCTTTTGGGTCTCCAATGAGCAGTTCTTC. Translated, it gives CASSPRGGTGSFWVSNEQFF.